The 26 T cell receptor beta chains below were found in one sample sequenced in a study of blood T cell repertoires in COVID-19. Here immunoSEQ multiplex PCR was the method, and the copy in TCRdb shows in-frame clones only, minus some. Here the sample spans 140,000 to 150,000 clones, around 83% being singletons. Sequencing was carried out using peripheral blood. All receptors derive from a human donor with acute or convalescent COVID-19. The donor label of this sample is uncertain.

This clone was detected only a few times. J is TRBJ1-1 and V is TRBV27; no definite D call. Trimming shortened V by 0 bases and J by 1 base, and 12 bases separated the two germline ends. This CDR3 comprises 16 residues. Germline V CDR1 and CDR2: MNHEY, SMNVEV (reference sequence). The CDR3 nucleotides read TGTGCCAGCAGTTTATCGTTCAACAGCGGGAACACTGAAGCTTTCTTT. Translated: CASSLSFNSGNTEAFF.

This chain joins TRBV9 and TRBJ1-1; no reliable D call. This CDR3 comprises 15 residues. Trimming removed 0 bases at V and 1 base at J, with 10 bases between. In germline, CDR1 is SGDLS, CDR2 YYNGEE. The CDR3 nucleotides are TGTGCCAGCAGCGTAGGAACGAGCGGGAACACTGAAGCTTTCTTT. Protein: CASSVGTSGNTEAFF.

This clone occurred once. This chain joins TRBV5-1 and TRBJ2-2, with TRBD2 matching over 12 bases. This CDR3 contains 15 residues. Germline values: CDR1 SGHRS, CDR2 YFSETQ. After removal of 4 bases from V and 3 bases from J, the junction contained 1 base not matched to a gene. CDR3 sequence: CASSRLAGDTGELFF. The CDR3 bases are TGCGCCAGCAGCCGACTAGCGGGGGACACCGGGGAGCTGTTTTTT.

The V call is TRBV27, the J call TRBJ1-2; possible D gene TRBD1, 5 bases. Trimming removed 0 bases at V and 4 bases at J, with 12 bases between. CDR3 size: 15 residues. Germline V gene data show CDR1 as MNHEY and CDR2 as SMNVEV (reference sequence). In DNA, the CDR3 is TGTGCCAGCAGTTTATCGTGGGGCGACGGCTATGGCTACACCTTC. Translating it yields CASSLSWGDGYGYTF.

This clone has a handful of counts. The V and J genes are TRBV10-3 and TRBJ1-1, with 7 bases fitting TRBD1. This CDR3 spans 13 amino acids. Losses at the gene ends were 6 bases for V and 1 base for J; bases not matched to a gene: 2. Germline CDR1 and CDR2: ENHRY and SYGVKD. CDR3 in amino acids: CAIRTGTNTEAFF. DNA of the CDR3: TGTGCCATCAGGACAGGGACGAACACTGAAGCTTTCTTT.

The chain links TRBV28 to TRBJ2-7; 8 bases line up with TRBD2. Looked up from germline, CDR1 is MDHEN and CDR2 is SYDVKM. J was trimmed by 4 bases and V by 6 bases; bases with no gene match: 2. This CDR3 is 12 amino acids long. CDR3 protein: CASRGGRYEQYV. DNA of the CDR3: TGTGCCAGCAGGGGCGGGAGGTACGAGCAGTACGTC.

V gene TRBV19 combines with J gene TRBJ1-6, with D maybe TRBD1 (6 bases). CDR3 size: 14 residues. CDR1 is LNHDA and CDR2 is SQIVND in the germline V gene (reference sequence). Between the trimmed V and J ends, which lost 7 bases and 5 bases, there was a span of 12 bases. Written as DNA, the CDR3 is TGTGCCAGTACTATCGGACAGCATAATTCACCCCTCCACTTT. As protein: CASTIGQHNSPLHF.

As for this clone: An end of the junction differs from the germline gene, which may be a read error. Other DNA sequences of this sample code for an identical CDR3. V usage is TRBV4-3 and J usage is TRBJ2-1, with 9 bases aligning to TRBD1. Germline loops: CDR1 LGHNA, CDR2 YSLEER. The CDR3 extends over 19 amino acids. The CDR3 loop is CASSQEIGEVGQGSNEQFF. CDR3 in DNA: TGCGCCAGTAGCCAAGAAATTGGGGAAGTGGGACAGGGAAGCAATGAGCAGTTCTTC.

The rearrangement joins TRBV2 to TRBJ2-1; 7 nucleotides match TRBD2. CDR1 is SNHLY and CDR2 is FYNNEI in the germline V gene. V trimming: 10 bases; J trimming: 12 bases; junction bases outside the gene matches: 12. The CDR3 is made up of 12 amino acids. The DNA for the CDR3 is TGTGCCACCTCCGACGGGAGGCCTTCGCAGTTCTTC. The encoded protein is CATSDGRPSQFF.

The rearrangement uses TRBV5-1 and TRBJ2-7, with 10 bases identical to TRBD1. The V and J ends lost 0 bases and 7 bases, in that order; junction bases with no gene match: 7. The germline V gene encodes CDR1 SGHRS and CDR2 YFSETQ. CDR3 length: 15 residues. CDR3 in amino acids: CASSLGTGGFWEQYV. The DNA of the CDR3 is TGCGCCAGCAGCTTGGGGACAGGGGGGTTTTGGGAGCAGTACGTC.

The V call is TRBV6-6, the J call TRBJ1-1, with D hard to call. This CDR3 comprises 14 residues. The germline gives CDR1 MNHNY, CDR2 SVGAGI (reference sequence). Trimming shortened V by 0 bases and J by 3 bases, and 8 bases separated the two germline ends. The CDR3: CASSYSNSDTEAFF. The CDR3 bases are TGTGCCAGCAGTTACTCGAACTCGGACACTGAAGCTTTCTTT.

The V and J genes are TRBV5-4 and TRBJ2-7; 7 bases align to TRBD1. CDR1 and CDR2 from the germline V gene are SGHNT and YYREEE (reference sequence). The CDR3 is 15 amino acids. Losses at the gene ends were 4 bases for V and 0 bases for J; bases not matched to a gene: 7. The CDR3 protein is CASSPETGTSYEQYF. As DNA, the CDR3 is TGTGCCAGCAGCCCCGAGACAGGGACCTCCTACGAGCAGTACTTC.

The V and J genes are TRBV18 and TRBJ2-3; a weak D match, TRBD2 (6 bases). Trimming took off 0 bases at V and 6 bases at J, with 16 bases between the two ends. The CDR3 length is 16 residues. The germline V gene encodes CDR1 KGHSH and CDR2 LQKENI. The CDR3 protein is CASSPPGPGRRDTQYF. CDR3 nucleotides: TGTGCCAGCTCACCACCAGGACCCGGGAGAAGGGATACGCAGTATTTT.

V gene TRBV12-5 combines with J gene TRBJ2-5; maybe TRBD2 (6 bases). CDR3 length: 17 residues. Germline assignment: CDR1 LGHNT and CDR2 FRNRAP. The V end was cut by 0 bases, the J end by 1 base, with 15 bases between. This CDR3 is CASGLVIGARGQETQYF. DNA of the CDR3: TGTGCTAGTGGTTTGGTCATAGGGGCGCGGGGCCAAGAGACCCAGTACTTC.

DNA of the CDR3: TGTGCCAGCAGCTTCAGCCTAACAGGGGTGGGTGAAGCTTTCTTT. Protein sequence: CASSFSLTGVGEAFF. This chain links TRBV7-9 with TRBJ1-1; 7 bases map to TRBD1. The CDR3 is 15 amino acids. Trimming took 3 bases from V and 7 from J; bases not matched to a gene: 11. Per the germline V gene, CDR1 is SEHNR and CDR2 is FQNEAQ (reference sequence).

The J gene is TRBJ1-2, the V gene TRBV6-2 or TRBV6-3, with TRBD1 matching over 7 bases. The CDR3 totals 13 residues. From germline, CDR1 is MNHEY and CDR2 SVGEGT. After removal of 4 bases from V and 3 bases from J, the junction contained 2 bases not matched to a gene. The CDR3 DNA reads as TGTGCCAGCAGTTCCGACAGGGACTATGGCTACACCTTC. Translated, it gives CASSSDRDYGYTF.

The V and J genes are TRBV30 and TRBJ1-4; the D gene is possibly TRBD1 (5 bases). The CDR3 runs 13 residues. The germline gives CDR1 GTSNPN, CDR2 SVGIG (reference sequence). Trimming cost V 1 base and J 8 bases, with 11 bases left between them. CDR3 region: CAWSGQMGEKLFF. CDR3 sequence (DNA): TGTGCCTGGAGTGGACAGATGGGGGAAAAACTGTTTTTT.

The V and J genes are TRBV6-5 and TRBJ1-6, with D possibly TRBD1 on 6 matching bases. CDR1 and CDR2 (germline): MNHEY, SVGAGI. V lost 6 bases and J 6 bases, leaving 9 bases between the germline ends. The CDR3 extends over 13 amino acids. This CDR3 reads CASRLDSNSPLHF. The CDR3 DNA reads TGTGCCAGCAGACTGGACAGTAATTCACCCCTCCACTTT.

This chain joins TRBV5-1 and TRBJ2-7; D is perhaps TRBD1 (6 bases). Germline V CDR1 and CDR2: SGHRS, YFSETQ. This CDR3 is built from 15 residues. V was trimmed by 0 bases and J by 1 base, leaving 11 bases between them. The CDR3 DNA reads TGCGCCAGCAGCTTGGAGAACAGGGTTTCCTACGAGCAGTACTTC. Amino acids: CASSLENRVSYEQYF.

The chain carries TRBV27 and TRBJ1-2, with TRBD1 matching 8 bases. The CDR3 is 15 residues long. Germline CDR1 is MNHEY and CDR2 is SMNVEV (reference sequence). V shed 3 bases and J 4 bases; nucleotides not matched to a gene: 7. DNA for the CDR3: TGTGCCAGCAGTTTGGGGACAGGTAGAGGCTATGGCTACACCTTC. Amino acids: CASSLGTGRGYGYTF.

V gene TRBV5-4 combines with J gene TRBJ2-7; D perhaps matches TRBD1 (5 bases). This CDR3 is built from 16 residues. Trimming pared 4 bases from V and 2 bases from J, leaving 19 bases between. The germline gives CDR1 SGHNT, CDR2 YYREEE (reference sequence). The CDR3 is CASSPTVDVGAYEQYF. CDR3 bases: TGTGCCAGCAGCCCCACGGTGGACGTAGGGGCCTACGAGCAGTACTTC.

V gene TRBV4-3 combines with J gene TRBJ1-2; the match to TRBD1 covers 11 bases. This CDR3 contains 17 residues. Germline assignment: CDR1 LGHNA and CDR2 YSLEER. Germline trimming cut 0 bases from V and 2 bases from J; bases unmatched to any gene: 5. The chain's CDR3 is CASSQEGQGVGNYGYTF. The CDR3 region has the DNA TGCGCCAGCAGCCAAGAGGGACAGGGGGTAGGAAACTATGGCTACACCTTC.

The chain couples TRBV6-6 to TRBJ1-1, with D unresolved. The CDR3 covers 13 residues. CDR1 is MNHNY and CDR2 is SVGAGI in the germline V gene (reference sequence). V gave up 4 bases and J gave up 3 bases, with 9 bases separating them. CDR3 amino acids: CASSSRSYTEAFF. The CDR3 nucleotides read TGTGCCAGCAGTTCGAGGTCGTACACTGAAGCTTTCTTT.

This CDR3 reads CASRIYREQNTEAFF. The CDR3 nucleotides read TGTGCCAGCAGAATTTATCGGGAACAGAACACTGAAGCTTTCTTT. J is TRBJ1-1 and V is TRBV7-9; D is unclear. The CDR3 spans 15 residues. V shed 6 bases and J shed 1 base, with 15 bases lying between them. Germline CDR1 and CDR2: SEHNR and FQNEAQ (reference sequence). The whole variable domain, remainder taken from reference TRBV7-9 and TRBJ1-1, is DTGVSQNPRHKITKRGQNVTFRCDPISEHNRLYWYRQTLGQGPEFLTYFQNEAQLEKSRLLSDRFSAERPKGSFSTLEIQRTEQGDSAMYLCASRIYREQNTEAFFGQGTRLTVV.

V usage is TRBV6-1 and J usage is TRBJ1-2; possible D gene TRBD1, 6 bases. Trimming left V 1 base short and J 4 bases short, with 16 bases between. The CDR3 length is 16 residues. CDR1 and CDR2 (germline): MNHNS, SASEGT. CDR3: CASSEDSGGGFYGYTF. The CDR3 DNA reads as TGTGCCAGCAGTGAAGATTCCGGGGGGGGCTTCTATGGCTACACCTTC.

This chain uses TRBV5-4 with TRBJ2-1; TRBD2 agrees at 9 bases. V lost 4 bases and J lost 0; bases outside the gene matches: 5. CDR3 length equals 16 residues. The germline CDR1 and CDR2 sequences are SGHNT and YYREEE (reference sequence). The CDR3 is CASSPLAGDSYNEQFF. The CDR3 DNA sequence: TGTGCCAGCAGCCCGTTAGCGGGAGACTCCTACAATGAGCAGTTCTTC.